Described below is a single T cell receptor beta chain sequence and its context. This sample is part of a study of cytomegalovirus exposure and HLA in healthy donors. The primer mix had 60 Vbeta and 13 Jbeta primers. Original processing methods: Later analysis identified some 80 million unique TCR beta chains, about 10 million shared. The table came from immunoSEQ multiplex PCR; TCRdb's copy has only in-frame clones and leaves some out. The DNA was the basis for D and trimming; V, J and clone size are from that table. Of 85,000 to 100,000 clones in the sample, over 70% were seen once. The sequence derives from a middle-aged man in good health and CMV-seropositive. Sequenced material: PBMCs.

The CDR3 nucleotides are TGTGCCAGCAGTTACTTACCGGACCGGGAGGCCTATGGCTACACCTTC. Its protein product is CASSYLPDREAYGYTF. The chain joins TRBV6-5 to TRBJ1-2; D is undetermined. This CDR3 is 16 amino acids long. CDR1 and CDR2 from the germline V gene are MNHEY and SVGAGI. Deletions cut 1 base from V and 4 bases from J, with 16 bases between.